These 14 T cell receptor beta chains originate from one sample sequenced in a study of Ad26.COV2.S vaccination and SARS-CoV-2 variants. Assay: immunoSEQ multiplex PCR; the TCRdb copy retains only in-frame clones and omits some. The data contain about 460,000 clones, about 89% of them singletons. As to treatment: about 20 received Ad26.COV2.S at low or high dose, single or two shots; roughly five received placebo; per-sample allocation not given. The samples were gathered on day 63 after the first injection of vaccine or placebo. The sample in question was peripheral blood, obtained in a trial of Ad26.COV2.S vaccine versus placebo. The receptors come from a person between 18 and 65 years old who received the Ad26.COV2.S COVID-19 vaccine or a placebo.

The rearrangement links TRBV6-5 to TRBJ1-4, with a possible D match to TRBD1 (5 bases). This CDR3 is 15 amino acids long. Germline V gene sequence: CDR1 MNHEY, CDR2 SVGAGI. V lost 3 bases, J lost 8 bases, and 16 bases lay in between. The chain's CDR3 is CASSYSGTEAEKLFF. The CDR3 DNA is TGTGCCAGCAGTTATTCGGGGACCGAAGCAGAAAAACTGTTTTTT.

The chain joins TRBV11-3 to TRBJ2-1; 7 nucleotides agree with TRBD1. The ends lost 2 bases at V and 8 bases at J; junction bases unmatched: 12. CDR1 SGHNT and CDR2 YENEEA come from the germline V gene. The CDR3 runs to 16 residues. The CDR3 DNA sequence: TGTGCCAGCAGCTTAAACGGACAGGTCAGGAGCGATGAGCAGTTCTTC. Translation gives CASSLNGQVRSDEQFF.

This chain uses TRBV10-3 with TRBJ2-7; tentatively, D is TRBD1 or TRBD2 (5 bases each). V dropped 6 bases and J dropped 0 bases, with 12 bases sitting between them. Per the germline V gene, CDR1 is ENHRY and CDR2 is SYGVKD. The CDR3 has 14 amino acids. CDR3 sequence: CAISGTDVSYEQYF. The CDR3 nucleotides read TGTGCCATCAGCGGGACGGATGTCTCCTACGAGCAGTACTTC.

V gene TRBV27 combines with J gene TRBJ2-3, with D unresolved. The CDR3 is 15 amino acids. Looked up from germline, CDR1 is MNHEY and CDR2 is SMNVEV (reference sequence). Trimming pared 6 bases from V and 8 bases from J, leaving 21 bases between. The chain's CDR3 is CASRPPARGSGTQYF. Written as DNA, the CDR3 is TGTGCCAGCAGACCCCCGGCCCGTGGTTCTGGTACGCAGTATTTT.

This rearrangement joins TRBV25-1 to TRBJ2-2; TRBD1 aligns across 10 bases. Per germline, CDR1 MGHDK and CDR2 SYGVNS. With 4 bases clipped from V and 8 bases from J, the junction kept 10 bases outside the gene matches. The CDR3 runs 16 residues. As DNA, the CDR3 is TGTGCCAGCAGTGTTAGCCGGGACAGGGGCTGGGGGGAGCTGTTTTTT. It specifies CASSVSRDRGWGELFF.

The V and J genes are TRBV28 and TRBJ1-5; D is unclear. Trimming shortened V by 2 bases and J by 3 bases, and 5 bases separated the two germline ends. Germline lookup yields CDR1 MDHEN and CDR2 SYDVKM. The CDR3 totals 13 residues. The DNA for the CDR3 is TGTGCCAGCAGTTTACCCGACAATCAGCCCCAGCATTTT. It translates to CASSLPDNQPQHF.

The rearrangement joins TRBV27 to TRBJ2-7; TRBD1 matches 8 bases. Trimming removed 2 bases from V and 3 bases from J; junction bases left unmatched: 3. The CDR3 contains 14 residues. Germline CDR1 and CDR2: MNHEY and SMNVEV (reference sequence). CDR3 protein: CASSLAGGRYEQYF. DNA for the CDR3: TGTGCCAGCAGTTTAGCAGGGGGCCGCTACGAGCAGTACTTC.

This clone was found a few times. This chain links TRBV10-1 with TRBJ2-7, with 8 bases lining up with TRBD2. The junction had 2 bases not matched to a gene; V was cut back by 4 bases and J by 3 bases. This CDR3 contains 13 residues. Per germline, CDR1 WNHNN and CDR2 SYGVQD (reference sequence). The CDR3 DNA follows: TGCGCCAGCAGTGCGGGACTAGACTACGAGCAGTACTTC. Its translation: CASSAGLDYEQYF.

The V gene is TRBV14, the J gene TRBJ2-1; no definite D call. The ends were cut back, 3 bases at V and 4 bases at J, with 10 bases in the middle. Per germline, CDR1 SGHDN and CDR2 FVKESK. The CDR3 is made up of 14 amino acids. The CDR3 region is CASSHPWTYNEQFF. CDR3 bases: TGTGCCAGCAGCCACCCCTGGACGTACAATGAGCAGTTCTTC.

V gene TRBV27 combines with J gene TRBJ1-2, with D possibly matching TRBD1 (5 bases). Germline assignment: CDR1 MNHEY and CDR2 SMNVEV (reference sequence). This CDR3 comprises 13 residues. For the CDR3, the DNA is TGTGCGTCCGGACGACGGGGCTTCTATGGCTACACCTTC. It translates to CASGRRGFYGYTF.

The genes are TRBV6-5 and TRBJ1-6; D call uncertain. Germline-derived CDR1 and CDR2 are MNHEY and SVGAGI. The V end lost 4 bases, the J end lost 7 bases, and 17 bases lay between the germline ends. The CDR3 is 16 residues long. CDR3 region: CASSLDPGPYNSPLHF. The CDR3 nucleotides read TGTGCCAGCAGTTTAGACCCGGGTCCATACAATTCACCCCTCCACTTT.

The chain links TRBV30 to TRBJ2-7, with D unresolved. The CDR3 is 15 amino acids. Trimming pared 2 bases from V and 3 bases from J, leaving 17 bases between. Looked up from germline, CDR1 is GTSNPN and CDR2 is SVGIG (reference sequence). The CDR3 DNA follows: TGTGCCTGGAGTACTTTTGCAGGCGGAAGCTACGAGCAGTACTTC. It translates to CAWSTFAGGSYEQYF.

This clone occurred a few times. This chain joins TRBV7-9 and TRBJ1-1; 7 bases fit TRBD1. With 1 base clipped from V and 0 bases from J, the junction kept 8 bases outside the gene matches. Per the germline V gene, CDR1 is SEHNR and CDR2 is FQNEAQ (reference sequence). The length of the CDR3 is 17 residues. The CDR3 here is CASSLVGTATMNTEAFF. CDR3 DNA: TGTGCCAGCAGCTTAGTCGGGACAGCAACCATGAACACTGAAGCTTTCTTT.

The rearrangement links TRBV13 to TRBJ2-2; D assignment may be TRBD1 or TRBD2 (5 bases each). V gave up 1 base and J gave up 4 bases, with 13 bases separating them. The germline V gene encodes CDR1 PRHDT and CDR2 FYEKMQ (reference sequence). CDR3 length: 16 amino acids. CDR3 residues: CASSLEGRASTGELFF. CDR3 in DNA: TGTGCCAGCAGCTTAGAGGGGCGGGCGAGCACCGGGGAGCTGTTTTTT.